This T cell receptor beta chain was recorded in a study of cytomegalovirus exposure and HLA in healthy donors. As for the study in general: As released early, the data held 85 million to 95 million unique TCRs from HLA-typed donors. Roughly four fifths of 398 genotyped donors fell in the Caucasian-associated ancestry cluster.

Study-wide results and caveats: For most TCR beta V segments, an earlier analysis put the productive rate at about 87% or about 30% of the time. In vitro, three CMV-associated chains proved specific for CMV antigens.

Both 60 Vbeta primers and 13 Jbeta primers went into the PCR. Produced via immunoSEQ multiplex PCR; TCRdb's table is partial and in-frame only. The sample shows fewer than 130,000 clones, 50% to 70% of them seen only once. Germline V lookup: CDR1 SNHLY, CDR2 FYNNEI. Trimming took 7 bases from V and 3 from J, leaving 18 bases between them. CDR3 length: 15 residues. This clone has a handful of counts. Its antigen is currently unknown. This chain connects TRBV2 to TRBJ1-2; tentatively, D is TRBD1 (5 bases). This clonotype was obtained from a man in his thirties or forties in good health and CMV-seropositive. Sequencing used PBMCs. CDR3: CASKGRLWGDYGYTF. In DNA form, the CDR3 reads TGTGCCAGCAAGGGCCGACTCTGGGGCGACTATGGCTACACCTTC.